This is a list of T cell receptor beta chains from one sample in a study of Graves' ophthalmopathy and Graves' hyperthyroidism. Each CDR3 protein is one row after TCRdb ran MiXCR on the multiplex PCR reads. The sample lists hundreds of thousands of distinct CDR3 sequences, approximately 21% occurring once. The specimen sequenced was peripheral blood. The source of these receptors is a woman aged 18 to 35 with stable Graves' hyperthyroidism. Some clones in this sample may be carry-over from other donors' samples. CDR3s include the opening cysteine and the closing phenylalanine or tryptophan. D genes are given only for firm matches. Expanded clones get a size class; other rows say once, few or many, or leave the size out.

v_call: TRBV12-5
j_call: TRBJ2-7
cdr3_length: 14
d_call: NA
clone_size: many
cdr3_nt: TGTGCTAGTGGTTTGCAAGGGCGGCCGGGAGTGCAGTACTTC
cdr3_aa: CASGLQGRPGVQYF

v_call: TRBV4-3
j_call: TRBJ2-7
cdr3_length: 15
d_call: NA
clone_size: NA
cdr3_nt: TGCGCCAGCAGCCAAGGACCCCTGGACATCTACGAGCAGTACTTC
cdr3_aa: CASSQGPLDIYEQYF

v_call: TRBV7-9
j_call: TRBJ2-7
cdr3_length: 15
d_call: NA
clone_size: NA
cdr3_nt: TGTGCCAGCAGCTTATCCCAGGTCAGGGACGACGAGCAGTACTTC
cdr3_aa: CASSLSQVRDDEQYF

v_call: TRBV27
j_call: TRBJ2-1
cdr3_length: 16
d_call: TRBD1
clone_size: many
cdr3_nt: TGTGCCAGCAGCCTCGACAGGGTAGGACTTGTCAATGAGCAGTTCTTC
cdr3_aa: CASSLDRVGLVNEQFF

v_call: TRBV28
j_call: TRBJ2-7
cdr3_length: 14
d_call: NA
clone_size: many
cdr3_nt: TGTGCCAGTCTCGACAGGACGCAAGGTTACGAGCAGTACTTC
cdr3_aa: CASLDRTQGYEQYF

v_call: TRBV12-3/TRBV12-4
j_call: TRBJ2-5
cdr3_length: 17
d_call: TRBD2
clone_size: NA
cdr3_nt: TGTGCCAGCACTTTTACTAGCGGGGGGGCCAGTTGGGAGACCCAGTACTTC
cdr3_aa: CASTFTSGGASWETQYF

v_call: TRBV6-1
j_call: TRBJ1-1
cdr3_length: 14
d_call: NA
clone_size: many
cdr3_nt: TGTGCCAGCAGTGAAGTCGGCGGGGACACTGAAGCTTTCTTT
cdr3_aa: CASSEVGGDTEAFF

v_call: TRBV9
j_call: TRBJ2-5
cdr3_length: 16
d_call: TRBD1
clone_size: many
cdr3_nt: TGTGCCAGCAGCGTAACCGGGACAGGGTTCCTCGAGACCCAGTACTTC
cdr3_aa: CASSVTGTGFLETQYF

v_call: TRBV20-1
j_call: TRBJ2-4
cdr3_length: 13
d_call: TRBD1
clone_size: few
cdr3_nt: TGCAGTAAGGACAGGGTGGCCAAAAACATTCAGTACTTC
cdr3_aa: CSKDRVAKNIQYF

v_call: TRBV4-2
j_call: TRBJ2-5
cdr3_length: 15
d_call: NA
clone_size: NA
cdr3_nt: TGTGCCAGCAGCCAAGAAGGTCTAACGGGAGAGACCCAGTACTTC
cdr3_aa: CASSQEGLTGETQYF

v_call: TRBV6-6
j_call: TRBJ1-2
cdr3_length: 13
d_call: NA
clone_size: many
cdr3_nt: TGTGCCAGCAGCAAGGGACACGTATATGGCTACACCTTC
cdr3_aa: CASSKGHVYGYTF

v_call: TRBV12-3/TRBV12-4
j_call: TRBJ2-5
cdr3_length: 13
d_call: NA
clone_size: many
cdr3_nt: TGTGCCAGCAGTTTCGCCCCCGAGGGGACCCAGTACTTC
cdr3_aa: CASSFAPEGTQYF

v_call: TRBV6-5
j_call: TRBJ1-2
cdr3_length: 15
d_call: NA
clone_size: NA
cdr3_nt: TGTGCCAGCAGTTACGGGCCAGGGCGGAACTATGGCTACACCTTC
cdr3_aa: CASSYGPGRNYGYTF

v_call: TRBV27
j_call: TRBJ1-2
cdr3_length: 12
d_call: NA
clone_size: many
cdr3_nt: TGTGCCAGCAGTTTAGAAGGGAAGGGCTACACCTTC
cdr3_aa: CASSLEGKGYTF

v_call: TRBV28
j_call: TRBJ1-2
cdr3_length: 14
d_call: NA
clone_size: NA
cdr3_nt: TGTGCCAGCAGTCCCGGGCCCTTTAACTATGGCTACACCTTC
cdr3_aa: CASSPGPFNYGYTF

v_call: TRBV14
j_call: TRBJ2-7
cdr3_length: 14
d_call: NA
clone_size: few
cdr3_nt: TGTGCCAGCAGCCTCCCCGGTCTCGAGGACGAGCAGTACTTC
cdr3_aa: CASSLPGLEDEQYF